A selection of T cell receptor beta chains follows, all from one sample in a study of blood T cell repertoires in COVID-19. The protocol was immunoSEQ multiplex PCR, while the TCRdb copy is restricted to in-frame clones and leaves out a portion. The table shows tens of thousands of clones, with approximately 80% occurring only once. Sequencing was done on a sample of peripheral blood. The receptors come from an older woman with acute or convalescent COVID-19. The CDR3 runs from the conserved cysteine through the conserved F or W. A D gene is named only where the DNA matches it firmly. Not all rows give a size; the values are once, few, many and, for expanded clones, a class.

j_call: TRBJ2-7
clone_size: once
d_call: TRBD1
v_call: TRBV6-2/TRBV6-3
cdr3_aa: CASSYVTGSSYEQYF
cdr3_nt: TGTGCCAGCAGTTACGTGACAGGGTCATCCTACGAGCAGTACTTC

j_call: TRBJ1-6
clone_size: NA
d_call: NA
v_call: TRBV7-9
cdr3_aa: CASSPQVWTEVQSPLHF
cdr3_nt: TGTGCCAGCAGCCCGCAGGTCTGGACAGAGGTTCAATCACCCCTCCACTTT

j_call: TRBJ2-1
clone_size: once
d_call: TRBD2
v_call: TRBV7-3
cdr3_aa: CASSLSGGDYNEQFF
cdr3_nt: TGTGCCAGCAGCTTAAGTGGGGGGGATTACAATGAGCAGTTCTTC

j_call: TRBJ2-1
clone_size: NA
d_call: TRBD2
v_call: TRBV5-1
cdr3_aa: CASSLGGTSGRLYNEQFF
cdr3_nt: TGCGCCAGCAGCTTGGGGGGTACTAGCGGGCGTTTATACAATGAGCAGTTCTTC

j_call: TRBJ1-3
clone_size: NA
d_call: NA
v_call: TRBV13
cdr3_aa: CASSGGNSGNTIYF
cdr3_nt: TGTGCCAGCTCCGGGGGGAACTCTGGAAACACCATATATTTT

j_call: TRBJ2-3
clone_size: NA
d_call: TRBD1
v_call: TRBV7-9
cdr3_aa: CASSWGQGEVDTQYF
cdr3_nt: TGTGCCAGCAGCTGGGGACAGGGCGAAGTTGATACGCAGTATTTT

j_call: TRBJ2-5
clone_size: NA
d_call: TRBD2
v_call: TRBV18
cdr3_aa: CASSPPGLAGGGETQYF
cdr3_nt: TGTGCCAGCTCACCTCCGGGACTAGCGGGGGGCGGAGAGACCCAGTACTTC

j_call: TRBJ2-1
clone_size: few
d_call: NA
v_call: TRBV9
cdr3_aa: CASSVQHSYNEQFF
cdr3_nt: TGTGCCAGCAGCGTTCAACACTCCTACAATGAGCAGTTCTTC

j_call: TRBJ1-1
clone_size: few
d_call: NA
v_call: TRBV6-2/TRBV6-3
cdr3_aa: CASSYSKSGKLNGVTEAFF
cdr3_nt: TGTGCCAGCAGTTACTCGAAGTCCGGGAAGCTTAACGGGGTCACTGAAGCTTTCTTT

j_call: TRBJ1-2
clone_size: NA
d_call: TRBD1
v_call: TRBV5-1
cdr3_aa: CASSGDRAGYTF
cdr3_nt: TGCGCCAGCAGCGGGGACAGGGCAGGCTACACCTTC

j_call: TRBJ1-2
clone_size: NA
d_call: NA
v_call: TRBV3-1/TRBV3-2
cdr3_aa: CASSKDIYGYTF
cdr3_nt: TGTGCCAGCAGCAAAGACATCTATGGCTACACCTTC

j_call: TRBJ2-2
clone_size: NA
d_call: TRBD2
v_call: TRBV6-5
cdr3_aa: CASGKGGTGELFF
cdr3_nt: TGTGCCAGCGGGAAGGGAGGGACCGGGGAGCTGTTTTTT

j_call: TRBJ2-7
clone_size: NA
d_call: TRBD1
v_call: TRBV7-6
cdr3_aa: CASSLEGRGPRVGSYEQYF
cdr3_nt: TGTGCCAGCAGCTTAGAGGGCAGGGGGCCCCGGGTGGGCTCCTACGAGCAGTACTTC

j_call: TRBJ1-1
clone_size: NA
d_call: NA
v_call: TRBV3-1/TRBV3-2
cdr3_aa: CASSQVDRNTEAFF
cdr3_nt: TGTGCCAGCAGCCAAGTTGACAGGAACACTGAAGCTTTCTTT

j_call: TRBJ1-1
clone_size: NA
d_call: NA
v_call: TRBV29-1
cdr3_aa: CSVAIPGGANTEAFF
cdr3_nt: TGCAGCGTTGCCATACCGGGGGGGGCGAACACTGAAGCTTTCTTT

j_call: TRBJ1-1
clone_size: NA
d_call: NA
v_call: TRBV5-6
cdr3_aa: CASSLLVRGKAFF
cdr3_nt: TGTGCCAGCAGCTTGTTAGTACGGGGGAAAGCTTTCTTT

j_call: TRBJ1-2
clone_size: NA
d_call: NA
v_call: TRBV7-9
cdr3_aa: CASSLAAGYGYTF
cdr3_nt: TGTGCCAGCAGCTTAGCAGCGGGCTATGGCTACACCTTC

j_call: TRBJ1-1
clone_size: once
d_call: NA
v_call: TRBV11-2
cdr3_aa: CASSPRGIGVAEAFF
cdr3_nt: TGTGCCAGCAGCCCGCGGGGGATTGGGGTGGCTGAAGCTTTCTTT

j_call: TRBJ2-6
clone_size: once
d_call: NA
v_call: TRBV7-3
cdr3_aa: CASSLQGPTTGANVLTF
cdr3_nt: TGTGCCAGCAGCTTGCAGGGGCCGACGACTGGGGCCAACGTCCTGACTTTC

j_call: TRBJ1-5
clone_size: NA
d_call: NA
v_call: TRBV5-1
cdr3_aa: CASSLGQGVDPQHF
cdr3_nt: TGCGCCAGCAGCTTGGGGCAGGGTGTAGATCCCCAGCATTTT

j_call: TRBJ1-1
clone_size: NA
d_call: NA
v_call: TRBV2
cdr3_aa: CASSQGIQVEAFF
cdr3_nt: TGTGCCAGCAGCCAGGGGATACAGGTTGAAGCTTTCTTT

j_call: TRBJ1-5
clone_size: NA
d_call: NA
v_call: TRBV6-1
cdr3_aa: CASSELQGSQPQHF
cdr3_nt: TGTGCCAGCAGTGAACTCCAGGGGAGTCAGCCCCAGCATTTT

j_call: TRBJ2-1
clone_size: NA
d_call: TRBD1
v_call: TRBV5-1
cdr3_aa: CASSEDRGLRRSYNEQFF
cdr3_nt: TGCGCCAGCAGCGAAGACAGGGGGTTAAGACGCTCCTACAATGAGCAGTTCTTC

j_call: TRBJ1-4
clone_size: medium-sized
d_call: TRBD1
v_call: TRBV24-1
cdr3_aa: CATSDTTGGGKLFF
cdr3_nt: TGTGCCACCAGTGATACTACAGGGGGCGGGAAACTGTTTTTT

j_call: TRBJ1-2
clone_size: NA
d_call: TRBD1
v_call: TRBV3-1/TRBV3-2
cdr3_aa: CASSPGGRNYGYTF
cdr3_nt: TGTGCCAGCAGCCCAGGGGGCAGGAACTATGGCTACACCTTC

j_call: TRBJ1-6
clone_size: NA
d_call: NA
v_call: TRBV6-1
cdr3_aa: CASSESGLRNSPLHF
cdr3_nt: TGTGCCAGCAGTGAGTCCGGACTGAGAAATTCACCCCTCCACTTT

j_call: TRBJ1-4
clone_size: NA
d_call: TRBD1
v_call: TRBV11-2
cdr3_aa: CASSSPGQGEEKLFF
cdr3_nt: TGTGCCAGCAGCTCACCCGGACAGGGAGAAGAAAAACTGTTTTTT

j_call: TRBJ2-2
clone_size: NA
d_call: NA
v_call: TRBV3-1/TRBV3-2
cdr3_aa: CASSLGGAGTYKGELFF
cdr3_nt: TGTGCCAGCAGCCTGGGGGGAGCCGGGACGTATAAAGGGGAGCTGTTTTTT

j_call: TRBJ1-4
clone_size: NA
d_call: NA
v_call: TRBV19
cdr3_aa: CASSIGPGTNEKLFF
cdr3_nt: TGTGCCAGTAGTATCGGCCCAGGGACTAATGAAAAACTGTTTTTT

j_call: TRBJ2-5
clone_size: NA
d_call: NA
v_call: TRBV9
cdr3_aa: CASSLGADRLLETQYF
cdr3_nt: TGTGCCAGCAGCCTAGGGGCCGATCGTCTTCTAGAGACCCAGTACTTC

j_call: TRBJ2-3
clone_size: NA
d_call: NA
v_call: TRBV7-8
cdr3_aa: CASSYKLTRPDTQYF
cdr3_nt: TGTGCCAGCAGCTATAAATTGACTAGACCAGATACGCAGTATTTT

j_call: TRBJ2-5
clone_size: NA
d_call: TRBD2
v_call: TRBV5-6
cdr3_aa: CASSSWPGGQETQYF
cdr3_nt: TGTGCCAGCAGCTCATGGCCGGGGGGCCAAGAGACCCAGTACTTC

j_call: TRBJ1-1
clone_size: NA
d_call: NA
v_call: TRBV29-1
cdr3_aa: CSVVLGPTEFAEAFF
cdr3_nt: TGCAGCGTTGTCCTAGGCCCAACTGAGTTCGCTGAAGCTTTCTTT

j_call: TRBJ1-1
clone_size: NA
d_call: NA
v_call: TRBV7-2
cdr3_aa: CASSSRGGSGLSEAFF
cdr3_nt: TGTGCCAGCAGCTCGAGGGGGGGCTCAGGTCTTTCTGAAGCTTTCTTT

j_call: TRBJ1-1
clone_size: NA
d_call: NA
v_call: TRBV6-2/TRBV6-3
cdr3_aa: CASSNLYMNTEAFF
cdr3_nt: TGTGCCAGCAGTAACTTGTACATGAACACTGAAGCTTTCTTT

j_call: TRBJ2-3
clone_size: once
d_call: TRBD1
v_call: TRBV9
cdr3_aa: CASSPRRGQGAPDTQYF
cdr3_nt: TGTGCCAGCAGCCCCCGTAGAGGACAGGGGGCCCCAGATACGCAGTATTTT

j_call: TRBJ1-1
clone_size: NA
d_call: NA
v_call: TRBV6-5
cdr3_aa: CASGRDPSKGTEAFF
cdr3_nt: TGTGCCAGCGGGAGGGATCCCTCCAAGGGAACTGAAGCTTTCTTT

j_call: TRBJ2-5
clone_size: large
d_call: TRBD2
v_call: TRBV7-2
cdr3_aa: CASSRGGAYETQYF
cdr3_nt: TGTGCCAGCAGCCGCGGGGGGGCCTATGAGACCCAGTACTTC

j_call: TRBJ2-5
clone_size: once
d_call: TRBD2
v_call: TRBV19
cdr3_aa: CASSRGGQDQETQYF
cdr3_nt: TGTGCCAGTAGTAGGGGAGGGCAGGACCAAGAGACCCAGTACTTC

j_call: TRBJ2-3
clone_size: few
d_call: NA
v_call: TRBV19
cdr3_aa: CASSISGPSTDTQYF
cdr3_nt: TGTGCCAGTAGTATTAGCGGACCTAGCACAGATACGCAGTATTTT

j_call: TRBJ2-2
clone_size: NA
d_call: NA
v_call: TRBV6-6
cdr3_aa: CASSYRGNTGELFF
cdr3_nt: TGTGCCAGCAGTTACCGGGGGAACACCGGGGAGCTGTTTTTT